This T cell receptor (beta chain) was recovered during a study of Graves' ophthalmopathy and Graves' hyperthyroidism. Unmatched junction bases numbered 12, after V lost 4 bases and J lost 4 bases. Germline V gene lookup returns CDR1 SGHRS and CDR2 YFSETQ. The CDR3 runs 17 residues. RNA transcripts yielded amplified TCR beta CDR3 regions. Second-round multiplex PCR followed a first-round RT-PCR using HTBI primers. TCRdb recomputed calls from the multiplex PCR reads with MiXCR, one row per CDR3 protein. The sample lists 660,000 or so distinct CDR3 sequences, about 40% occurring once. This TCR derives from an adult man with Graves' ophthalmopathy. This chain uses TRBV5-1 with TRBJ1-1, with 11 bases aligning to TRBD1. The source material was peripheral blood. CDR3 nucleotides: TGCGCCAGCAGCCTACTGGACAGGGGGCGCCGGGTCACTGAAGCTTTCTTT. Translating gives CASSLLDRGRRVTEAFF. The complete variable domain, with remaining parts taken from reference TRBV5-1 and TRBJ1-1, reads KAGVTQTPRYLIKTRGQQVTLSCSPISGHRSVSWYQQTPGQGLQFLFEYFSETQRNKGNFPGRFSGRQFSNSRSEMNVSTLELGDSALYLCASSLLDRGRRVTEAFFGQGTRLTVV.